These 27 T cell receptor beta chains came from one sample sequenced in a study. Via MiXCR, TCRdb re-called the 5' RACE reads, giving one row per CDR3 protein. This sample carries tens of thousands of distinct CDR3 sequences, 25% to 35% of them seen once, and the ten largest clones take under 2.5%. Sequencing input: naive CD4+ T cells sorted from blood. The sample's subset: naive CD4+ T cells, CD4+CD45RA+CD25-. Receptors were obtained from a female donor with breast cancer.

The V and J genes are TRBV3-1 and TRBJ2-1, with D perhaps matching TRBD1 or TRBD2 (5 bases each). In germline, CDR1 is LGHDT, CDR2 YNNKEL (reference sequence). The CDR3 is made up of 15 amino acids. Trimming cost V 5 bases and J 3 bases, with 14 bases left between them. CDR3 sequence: CASSAEGRFYNEQFF. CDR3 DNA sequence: TGTGCCAGCAGCGCAGAGGGGCGGTTCTACAATGAGCAGTTCTTC.

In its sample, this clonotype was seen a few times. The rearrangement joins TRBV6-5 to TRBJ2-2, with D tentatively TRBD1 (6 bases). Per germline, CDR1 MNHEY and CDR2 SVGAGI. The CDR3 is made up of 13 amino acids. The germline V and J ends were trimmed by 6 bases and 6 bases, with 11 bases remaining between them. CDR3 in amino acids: CASRRDTSGELFF. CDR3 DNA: TGTGCCAGCAGGAGGGACACATCCGGGGAGCTGTTTTTT.

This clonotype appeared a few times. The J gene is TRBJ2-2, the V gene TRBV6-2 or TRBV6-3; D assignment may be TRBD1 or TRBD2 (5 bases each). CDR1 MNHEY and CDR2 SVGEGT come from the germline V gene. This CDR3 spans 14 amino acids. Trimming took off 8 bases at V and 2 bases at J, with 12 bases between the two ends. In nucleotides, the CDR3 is TGTGCCAGCCGTCGGGGCGGTAACACCGGGGAGCTGTTTTTT. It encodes CASRRGGNTGELFF.

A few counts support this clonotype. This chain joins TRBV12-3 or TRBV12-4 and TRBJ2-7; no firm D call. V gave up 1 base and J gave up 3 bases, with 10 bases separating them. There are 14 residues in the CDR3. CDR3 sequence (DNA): TGTGCCAGCAGTTTAGATAAGAGAAACTACGAGCAGTACTTC. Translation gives CASSLDKRNYEQYF.

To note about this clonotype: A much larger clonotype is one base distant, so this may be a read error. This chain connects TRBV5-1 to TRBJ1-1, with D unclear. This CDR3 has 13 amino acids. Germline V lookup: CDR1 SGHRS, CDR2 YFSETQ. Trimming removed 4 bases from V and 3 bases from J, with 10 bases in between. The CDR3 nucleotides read TGCGCCAGCAGCCTCACCCTGGACACTGAAGCTTTCTTT. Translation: CASSLTLDTEAFF.

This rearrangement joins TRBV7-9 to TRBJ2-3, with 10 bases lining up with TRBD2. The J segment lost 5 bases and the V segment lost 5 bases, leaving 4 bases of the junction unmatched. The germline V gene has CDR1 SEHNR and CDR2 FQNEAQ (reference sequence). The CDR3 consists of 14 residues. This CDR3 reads CASSPSGSGDTQYF. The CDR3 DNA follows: TGTGCCAGCAGCCCTAGCGGGAGTGGAGATACGCAGTATTTT.

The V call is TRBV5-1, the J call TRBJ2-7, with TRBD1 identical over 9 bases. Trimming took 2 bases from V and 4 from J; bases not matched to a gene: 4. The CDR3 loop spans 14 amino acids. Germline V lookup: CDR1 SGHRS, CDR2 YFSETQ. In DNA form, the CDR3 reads TGCGCCAGCAGCTTTCCGGGACAGGGTTACGAGCAGTACTTC. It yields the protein CASSFPGQGYEQYF.

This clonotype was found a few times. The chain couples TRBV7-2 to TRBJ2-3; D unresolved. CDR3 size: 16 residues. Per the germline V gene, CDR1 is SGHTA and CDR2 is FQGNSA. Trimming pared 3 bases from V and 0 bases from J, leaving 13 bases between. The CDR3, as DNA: TGTGCCAGCAGCTTGACCAGCGACCCTAGCACAGATACGCAGTATTTT. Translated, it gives CASSLTSDPSTDTQYF.

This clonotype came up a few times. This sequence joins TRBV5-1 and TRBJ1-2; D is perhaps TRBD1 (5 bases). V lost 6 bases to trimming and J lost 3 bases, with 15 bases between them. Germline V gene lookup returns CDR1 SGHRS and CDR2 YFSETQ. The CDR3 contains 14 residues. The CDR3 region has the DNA TGCGCCAGCACCCCCTTGGGGGAGCACTATGGCTACACCTTC. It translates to CASTPLGEHYGYTF. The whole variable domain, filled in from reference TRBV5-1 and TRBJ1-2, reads KAGVTQTPRYLIKTRGQQVTLSCSPISGHRSVSWYQQTPGQGLQFLFEYFSETQRNKGNFPGRFSGRQFSNSRSEMNVSTLELGDSALYLCASTPLGEHYGYTFGSGTRLTVV.

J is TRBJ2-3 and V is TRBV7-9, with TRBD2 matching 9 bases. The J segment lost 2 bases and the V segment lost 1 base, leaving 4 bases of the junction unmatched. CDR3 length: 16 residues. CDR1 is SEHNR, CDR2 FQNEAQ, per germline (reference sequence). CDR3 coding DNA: TGTGCCAGCAGCTTAGGGGGGACTAGCTTCACAGATACGCAGTATTTT. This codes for CASSLGGTSFTDTQYF.

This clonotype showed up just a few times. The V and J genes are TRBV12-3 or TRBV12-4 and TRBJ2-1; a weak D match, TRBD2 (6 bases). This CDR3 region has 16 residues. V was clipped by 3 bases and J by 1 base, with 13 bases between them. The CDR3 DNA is TGTGCCAGCAGTTTCGGGGGACCTACATCCTACAATGAGCAGTTCTTC. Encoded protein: CASSFGGPTSYNEQFF.

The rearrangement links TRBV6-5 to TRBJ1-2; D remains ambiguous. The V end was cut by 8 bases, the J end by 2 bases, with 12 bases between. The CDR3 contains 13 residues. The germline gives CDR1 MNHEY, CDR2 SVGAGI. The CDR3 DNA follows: TGTGCCAGCCGGAAATCCCAGAACTATGGCTACACCTTC. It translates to CASRKSQNYGYTF.

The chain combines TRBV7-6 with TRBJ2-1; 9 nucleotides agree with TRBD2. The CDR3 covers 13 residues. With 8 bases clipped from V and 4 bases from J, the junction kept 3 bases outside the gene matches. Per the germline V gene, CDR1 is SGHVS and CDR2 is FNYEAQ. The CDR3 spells CASGRGGYNEQFF. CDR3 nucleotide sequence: TGTGCCAGCGGGCGGGGGGGATACAATGAGCAGTTCTTC.

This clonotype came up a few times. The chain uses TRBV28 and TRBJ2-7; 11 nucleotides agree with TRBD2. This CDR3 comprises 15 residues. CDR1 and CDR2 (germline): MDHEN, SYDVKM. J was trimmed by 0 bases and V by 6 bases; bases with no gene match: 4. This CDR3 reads CASRRLAGNSYEQYF. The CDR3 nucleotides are TGTGCCAGCAGAAGACTAGCGGGGAACTCCTACGAGCAGTACTTC.

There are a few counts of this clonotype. The CDR3 loop reads CASSPGSSNTGELFF. The DNA for the CDR3 is TGCGCCAGCAGCCCCGGGAGTTCGAACACCGGGGAGCTGTTTTTT. V and J are TRBV5-1 and TRBJ2-2, with D possibly TRBD2 on 6 matching bases. This CDR3 has 15 residues. The germline V and J ends were trimmed by 4 bases and 0 bases, with 10 bases remaining between them. CDR1 is SGHRS, CDR2 YFSETQ, per germline.

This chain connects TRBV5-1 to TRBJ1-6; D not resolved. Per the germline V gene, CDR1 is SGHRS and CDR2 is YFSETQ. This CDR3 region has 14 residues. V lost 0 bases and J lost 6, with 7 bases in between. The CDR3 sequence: CASSLGTTNSPLHF. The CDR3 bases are TGCGCCAGCAGCTTGGGAACAACTAATTCACCCCTCCACTTT.

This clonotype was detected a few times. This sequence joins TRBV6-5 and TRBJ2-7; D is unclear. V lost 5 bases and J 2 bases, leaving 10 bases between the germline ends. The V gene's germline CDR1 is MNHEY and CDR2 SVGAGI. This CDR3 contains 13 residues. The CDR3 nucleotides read TGTGCCAGCAGTCTAGGACCAACCTACGAGCAGTACTTC. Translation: CASSLGPTYEQYF.

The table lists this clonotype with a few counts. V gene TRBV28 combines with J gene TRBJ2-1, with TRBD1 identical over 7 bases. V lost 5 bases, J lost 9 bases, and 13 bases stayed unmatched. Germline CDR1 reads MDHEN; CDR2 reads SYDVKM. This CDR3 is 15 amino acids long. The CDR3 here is CASSTRQGAPGEQFF. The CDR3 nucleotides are TGTGCCAGCAGTACGCGACAGGGTGCCCCAGGTGAGCAGTTCTTC.

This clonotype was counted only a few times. In DNA, the CDR3 is TGTGCCAGCAGCTTAAGTCACACTGAAGCTTTCTTT. The encoded protein is CASSLSHTEAFF. This sequence joins TRBV7-2 and TRBJ1-1; D not certain. Trimming pared 2 bases from V and 3 bases from J, leaving 4 bases between. CDR1 is SGHTA, CDR2 FQGNSA, per germline. This CDR3 has 12 amino acids.

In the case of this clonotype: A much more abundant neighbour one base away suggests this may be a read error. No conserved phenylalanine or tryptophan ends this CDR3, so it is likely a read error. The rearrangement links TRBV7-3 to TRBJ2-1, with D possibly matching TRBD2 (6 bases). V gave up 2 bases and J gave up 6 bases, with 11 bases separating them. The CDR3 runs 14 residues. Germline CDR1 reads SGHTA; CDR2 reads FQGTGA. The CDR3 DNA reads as TGTGCCAGCAGCTTATCGAGCGGGTTCAATGAGCAGTTCTAC. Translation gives CASSLSSGFNEQFY.

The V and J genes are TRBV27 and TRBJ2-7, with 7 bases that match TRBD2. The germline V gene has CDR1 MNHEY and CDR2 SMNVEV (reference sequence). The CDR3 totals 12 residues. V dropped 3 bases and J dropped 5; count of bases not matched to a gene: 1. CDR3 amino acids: CASSLGGNEQYF. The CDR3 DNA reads TGTGCCAGCAGTTTGGGAGGGAACGAGCAGTACTTC.

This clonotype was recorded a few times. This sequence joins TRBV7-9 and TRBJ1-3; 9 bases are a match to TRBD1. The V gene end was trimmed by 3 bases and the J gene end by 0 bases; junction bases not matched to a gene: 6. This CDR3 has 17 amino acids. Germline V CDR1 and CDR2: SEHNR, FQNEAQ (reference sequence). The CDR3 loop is CASSLGQGYGSGNTIYF. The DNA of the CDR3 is TGTGCCAGCAGCTTGGGACAGGGTTATGGCTCTGGAAACACCATATATTTT.

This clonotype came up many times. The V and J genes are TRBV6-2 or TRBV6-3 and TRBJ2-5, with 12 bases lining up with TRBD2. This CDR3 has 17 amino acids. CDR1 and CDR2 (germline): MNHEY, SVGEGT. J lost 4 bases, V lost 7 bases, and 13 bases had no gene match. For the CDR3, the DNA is TGTGCCAGCAATTCCTACCTAGCGGGGGGGCCAGGAGAGACCCAGTACTTC. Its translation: CASNSYLAGGPGETQYF.

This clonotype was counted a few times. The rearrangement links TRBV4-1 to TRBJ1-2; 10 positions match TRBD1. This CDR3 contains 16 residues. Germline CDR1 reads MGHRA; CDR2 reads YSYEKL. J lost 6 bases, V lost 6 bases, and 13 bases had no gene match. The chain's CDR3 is CASRITGQGHIDGYTF. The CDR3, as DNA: TGCGCCAGCAGAATCACGGGACAGGGGCATATTGATGGCTACACCTTC.

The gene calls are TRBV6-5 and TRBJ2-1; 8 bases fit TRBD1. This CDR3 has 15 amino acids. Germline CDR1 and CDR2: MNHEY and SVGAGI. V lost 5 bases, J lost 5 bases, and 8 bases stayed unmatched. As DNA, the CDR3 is TGTGCCAGCAGTCCCTCCGGGACAGGACACAATGAGCAGTTCTTC. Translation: CASSPSGTGHNEQFF.

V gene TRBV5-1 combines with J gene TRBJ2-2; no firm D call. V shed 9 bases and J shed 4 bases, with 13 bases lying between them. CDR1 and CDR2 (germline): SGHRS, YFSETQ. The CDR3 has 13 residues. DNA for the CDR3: TGCGCCACGACCTCGGGCGGCACCGGGGAGCTGTTTTTT. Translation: CATTSGGTGELFF.

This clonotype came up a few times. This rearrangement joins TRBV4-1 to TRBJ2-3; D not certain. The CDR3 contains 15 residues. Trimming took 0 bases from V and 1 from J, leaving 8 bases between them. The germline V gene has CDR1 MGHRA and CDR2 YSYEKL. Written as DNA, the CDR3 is TGCGCCAGCAGCCAAGAGGGGATTCGCACAGATACGCAGTATTTT. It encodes CASSQEGIRTDTQYF.